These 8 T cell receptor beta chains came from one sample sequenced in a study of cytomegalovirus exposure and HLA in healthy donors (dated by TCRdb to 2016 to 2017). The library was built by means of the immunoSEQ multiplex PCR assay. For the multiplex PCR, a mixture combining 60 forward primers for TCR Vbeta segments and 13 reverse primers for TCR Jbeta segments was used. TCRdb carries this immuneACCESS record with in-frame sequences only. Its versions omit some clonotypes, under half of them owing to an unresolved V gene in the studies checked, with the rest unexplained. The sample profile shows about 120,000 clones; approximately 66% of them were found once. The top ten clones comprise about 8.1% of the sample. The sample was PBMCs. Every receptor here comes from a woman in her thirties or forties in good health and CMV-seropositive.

The CDR3 DNA reads TGCGCCAGCAGCCTAGTGTCCTCCTACGAGCAGTACTTC. Translation: CASSLVSSYEQYF. The V call is TRBV5-1, the J call TRBJ2-7; no reliable D call. V was pared by 4 bases and J by 0 bases, with 8 bases between. The germline V gene encodes CDR1 SGHRS and CDR2 YFSETQ. CDR3 length equals 13 residues.

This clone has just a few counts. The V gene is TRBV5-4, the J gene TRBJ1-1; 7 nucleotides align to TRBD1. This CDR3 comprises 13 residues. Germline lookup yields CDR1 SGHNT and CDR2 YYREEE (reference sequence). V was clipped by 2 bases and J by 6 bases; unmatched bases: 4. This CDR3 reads CASSLGRGAEAFF. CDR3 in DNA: TGTGCCAGCAGCTTAGGCAGGGGGGCTGAAGCTTTCTTT.

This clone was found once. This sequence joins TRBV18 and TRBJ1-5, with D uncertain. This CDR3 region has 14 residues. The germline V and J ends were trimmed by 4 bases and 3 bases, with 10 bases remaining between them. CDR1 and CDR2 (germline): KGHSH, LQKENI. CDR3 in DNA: TGTGCCAGCTCACGGGCGGGAGACAATCAGCCCCAGCATTTT. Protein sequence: CASSRAGDNQPQHF.

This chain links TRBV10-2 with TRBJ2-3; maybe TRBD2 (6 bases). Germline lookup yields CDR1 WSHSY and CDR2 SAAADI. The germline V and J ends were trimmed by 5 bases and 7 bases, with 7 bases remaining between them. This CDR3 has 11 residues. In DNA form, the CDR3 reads TGCGCCAGCAGTACTAGCAATACGCAGTATTTT. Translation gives CASSTSNTQYF.

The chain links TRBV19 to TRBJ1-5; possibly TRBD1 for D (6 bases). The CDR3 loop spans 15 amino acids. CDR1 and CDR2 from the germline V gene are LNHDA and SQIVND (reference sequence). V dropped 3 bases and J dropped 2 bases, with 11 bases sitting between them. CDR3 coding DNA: TGTGCCAGTAGTATCCGACAGGATGGCAATCAGCCCCAGCATTTT. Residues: CASSIRQDGNQPQHF. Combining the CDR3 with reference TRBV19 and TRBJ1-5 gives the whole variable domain DGGITQSPKYLFRKEGQNVTLSCEQNLNHDAMYWYRQDPGQGLRLIYYSQIVNDFQKGDIAEGYSVSREKKESFPLTVTSAQKNPTAFYLCASSIRQDGNQPQHFGDGTRLSIL.

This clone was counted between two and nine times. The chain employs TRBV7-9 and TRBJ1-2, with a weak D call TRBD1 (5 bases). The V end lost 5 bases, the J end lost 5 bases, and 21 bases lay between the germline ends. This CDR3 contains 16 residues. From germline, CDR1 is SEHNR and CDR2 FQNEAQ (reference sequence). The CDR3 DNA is TGTGCCAGCAGCCAACAGGCGGGGACCGGAGAGTATGGCTACACCTTC. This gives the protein CASSQQAGTGEYGYTF.

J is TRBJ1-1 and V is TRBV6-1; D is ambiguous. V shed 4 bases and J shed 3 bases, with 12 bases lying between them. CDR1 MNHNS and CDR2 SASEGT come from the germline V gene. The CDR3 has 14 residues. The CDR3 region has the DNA TGTGCCAGCAGTGCGGGGATGAGTTACACTGAAGCTTTCTTT. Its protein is CASSAGMSYTEAFF.

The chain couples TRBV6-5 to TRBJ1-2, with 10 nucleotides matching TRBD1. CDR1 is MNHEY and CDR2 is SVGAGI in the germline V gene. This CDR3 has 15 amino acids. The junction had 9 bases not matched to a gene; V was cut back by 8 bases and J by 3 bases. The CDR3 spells CASVPRTGGYYGYTF. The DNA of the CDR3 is TGTGCCAGCGTACCTCGGACAGGGGGGTACTATGGCTACACCTTC.